This TCR beta chain was identified in a study of T cell repertoires in cytomegalovirus infection (dated by TCRdb to about 2019). About the investigation overall: Donor HLA type was relevant to the analysis, because carriage of CMV infection together with the matching HLA type was indicated by public TCR beta signatures.

On the study overall, not on this receptor specifically: Cumulative frequency of public TCR beta family members discriminated carriers of CMV infection plus the relevant HLA type in this cohort and an independent 352-donor cohort. The ex vivo response was dominated by HLA-C-restricted CMV-specific TCR beta clonotypes, which also provided the single most frequent clonotype in two of eight donors.

Points on this clonotype: Which antigen it targets is not known. Per-base qualities were not stored, and no clone one base away is much larger.

Sequenced using an Illumina HiSeq 1500. TCRdb handled the public reads itself, with Q25 trimming in fastp and clone calling in MiXCR, and kept productive beta chains. Duplicate CDR3 protein sequences are folded into a single record with the most common DNA and genes. A total of hundreds of thousands of distinct CDR3 sequences appear in this sample, roughly a third of them only once. More than 2.5% of the sample comes from the top ten. The germline V gene (reference sequence) gives CDR1 as GTSNPN and CDR2 as SVGIG. The CDR3 runs 17 amino acids, cysteine and phenylalanine included. Only the CDR3 DNA stays, 51 bases, in frame from base 1. Deletion took 3 bases off V and 7 bases off J, with a span of 25 bases between the germline ends.

Recombination linked TRBV30 to TRBJ2-1, and perhaps TRBD1 as D gene, on 6 matching bases. The specimen sequenced was PBMCs. The clonotype comes from a human donor in good health (CMV status not recorded). Some clones in this sample may be carry-over from other donors' samples. DNA sequence: TGTGCCTGGAGGGACAGTCAGTATGGGTTTATTTGGAATGAGCAGTTCTTC. It translates to CAWRDSQYGFIWNEQFF.